This passage covers 19 T cell receptor beta chains from one sample sequenced in a study of cytomegalovirus exposure and HLA in healthy donors. Only in-frame clones appear in the TCRdb table, and some are missing; sequencing was by immunoSEQ multiplex PCR. The data contain under 250,000 clones, around 87% of them seen just once; the ten biggest clones take up 2.6%. The sample taken for sequencing was PBMCs. These receptors were taken from a man younger than 30 in good health and CMV-seronegative.

The chain carries TRBV5-1 and TRBJ2-5; D is perhaps TRBD1 (5 bases). The CDR3 runs 13 residues. Germline V gene sequence: CDR1 SGHRS, CDR2 YFSETQ. V was pared by 5 bases and J by 1 base, with 9 bases between. DNA for the CDR3: TGCGCCAGCAGTTATACAGGCCAAGAGACCCAGTACTTC. This codes for CASSYTGQETQYF.

The V and J genes are TRBV30 and TRBJ1-5; D possibly corresponds to TRBD1 (5 bases). This CDR3 is 12 amino acids long. Trimming removed 1 base at V and 9 bases at J, with 10 bases between. In germline, CDR1 is GTSNPN, CDR2 SVGIG (reference sequence). The CDR3 DNA follows: TGTGCCTGGAGTGGGGGCCCCAGGCCCCAGCATTTT. Translating gives CAWSGGPRPQHF.

V gene TRBV19 combines with J gene TRBJ2-7, with TRBD1 matching over 11 bases. CDR1 and CDR2 (germline): LNHDA, SQIVND (reference sequence). CDR3 length: 13 residues. The J segment lost 3 bases and the V segment lost 9 bases, leaving 4 bases of the junction unmatched. The CDR3: CASGTGGFYEQYF. CDR3 nucleotide sequence: TGTGCCAGCGGGACAGGGGGATTCTACGAGCAGTACTTC.

This chain uses TRBV28 with TRBJ1-5, with D possibly matching TRBD1 (6 bases). V lost 9 bases, J lost 6 bases, and 15 bases lay in between. Germline V CDR1 and CDR2: MDHEN, SYDVKM. The CDR3 extends over 13 amino acids. DNA of the CDR3: TGTGCCAGTTACACGCGGGGGCCTCAGCCCCAGCATTTT. This encodes CASYTRGPQPQHF.

The rearrangement joins TRBV4-3 to TRBJ2-7, with 9 bases identical to TRBD1. Germline V lookup: CDR1 LGHNA, CDR2 YSLEER. The CDR3 contains 16 residues. V dropped 2 bases and J dropped 5; count of bases not matched to a gene: 10. The CDR3 region is CASSQLMTGGLNEQYF. In DNA, the CDR3 is TGCGCCAGCAGCCAACTGATGACAGGGGGTCTCAACGAGCAGTACTTC.

In this sample, this clone turned up once. The rearrangement uses TRBV27 and TRBJ2-5, with 8 bases fitting TRBD2. The CDR3 extends over 15 amino acids. J was trimmed by 3 bases and V by 5 bases; bases with no gene match: 8. Germline CDR1 reads MNHEY; CDR2 reads SMNVEV (reference sequence). The CDR3 protein is CASSPMSRGEETQYF. Here the CDR3 DNA reads TGTGCCAGCAGTCCCATGTCGCGGGGGGAAGAGACCCAGTACTTC.

The chain couples TRBV4-3 to TRBJ1-2; 7 positions agree with TRBD1. This CDR3 has 14 amino acids. Germline loops: CDR1 LGHNA, CDR2 YSLEER. V dropped 1 base and J dropped 8; count of bases not matched to a gene: 7. CDR3 DNA: TGCGCCAGCAGCCAAGTGAGGGCAGGGGGAGGCTACACCTTC. As protein: CASSQVRAGGGYTF.

The J gene is TRBJ1-3, the V gene TRBV18; 7 bases match TRBD1. J gave up 0 bases and V 3 bases, and 11 bases lay outside the gene matches. The CDR3 is 18 residues long. Germline V CDR1 and CDR2: KGHSH, LQKENI. CDR3 sequence (DNA): TGTGCCAGCTCACCCCTTCCCGGGACAGTCCTCTCTGGAAACACCATATATTTT. This translates into CASSPLPGTVLSGNTIYF.

The chain combines TRBV4-1 with TRBJ1-2; a weak D match, TRBD1 (5 bases). The V gene lost 6 bases and the J gene lost 2 bases, with 13 bases spanning the gap. The CDR3 length is 14 residues. Germline assignment: CDR1 MGHRA and CDR2 YSYEKL. The CDR3: CASRGAGRNYGYTF. CDR3 bases: TGCGCCAGCAGAGGGGCAGGAAGAAACTATGGCTACACCTTC.

This chain connects TRBV27 to TRBJ1-4, with 7 bases fitting TRBD1. The germline V gene has CDR1 MNHEY and CDR2 SMNVEV (reference sequence). V was pared by 2 bases and J by 8 bases, with 8 bases of the junction left unmatched. The CDR3 extends over 15 amino acids. CDR3 nucleotides: TGTGCCAGCAGTTTAAGAAACAGGGGAAAAGAAAAACTGTTTTTT. The encoded protein is CASSLRNRGKEKLFF.

The chain carries TRBV11-2 and TRBJ2-7; 12 nucleotides agree with TRBD2. Germline V lookup: CDR1 SGHAT, CDR2 FQNNGV. This CDR3 region has 19 residues. The V gene end was trimmed by 4 bases and the J gene end by 3 bases; junction bases not matched to a gene: 16. CDR3 protein: CASSSRLASGRGVIYEQYF. The CDR3 coding sequence is TGTGCCAGCAGCTCTAGGTTGGCTAGCGGGAGGGGGGTAATCTACGAGCAGTACTTC. The whole variable domain, remainder taken from reference TRBV11-2 and TRBJ2-7, is EAGVAQSPRYKIIEKRQSVAFWCNPISGHATLYWYQQILGQGPKLLIQFQNNGVVDDSQLPKDRFSAERLKGVDSTLKIQPAKLEDSAVYLCASSSRLASGRGVIYEQYFGPGTRLTVT.

The J gene is TRBJ1-6, the V gene TRBV6-4, with D tentatively TRBD1 (5 bases). The CDR3 runs 13 residues. Looked up from germline, CDR1 is MRHNA and CDR2 is SNTAGT. The V gene lost 8 bases and the J gene lost 6 bases, with 11 bases spanning the gap. The CDR3 nucleotides read TGTGCCAGCTGGGCCGGGGGTAATTCACCCCTCCACTTT. Its protein is CASWAGGNSPLHF.

V and J are TRBV7-2 and TRBJ2-6; no clear D gene. This CDR3 comprises 14 residues. V was trimmed by 5 bases and J by 0 bases, leaving 5 bases between them. Per germline, CDR1 SGHTA and CDR2 FQGNSA. The CDR3 bases are TGTGCCAGCAGCCCAATCTCTGGGGCCAACGTCCTGACTTTC. This gives the protein CASSPISGANVLTF.

The chain combines TRBV28 with TRBJ2-3; TRBD1 might be the D (6 bases). This CDR3 has 13 amino acids. CDR1 MDHEN and CDR2 SYDVKM come from the germline V gene. V was shortened by 7 bases and J by 4 bases, with 12 bases between the two germline ends. CDR3 region: CASITGQADTQYF. The CDR3 nucleotides are TGTGCCAGCATCACAGGGCAAGCAGATACGCAGTATTTT.

The CDR3 spells CASSLVGSKTEAFF. In DNA form, the CDR3 reads TGTGCCAGCAGCTTGGTGGGCTCGAAGACTGAAGCTTTCTTT. The rearrangement links TRBV5-4 to TRBJ1-1; the D is unclear. The V gene's germline CDR1 is SGHNT and CDR2 YYREEE (reference sequence). The CDR3 has 14 residues. V gave up 0 bases and J gave up 5 bases, with 11 bases separating them. Combining the CDR3 with reference TRBV5-4 and TRBJ1-1 gives the whole variable domain ETGVTQSPTHLIKTRGQQVTLRCSSQSGHNTVSWYQQALGQGPQFIFQYYREEENGRGNFPPRFSGLQFPNYSSELNVNALELDDSALYLCASSLVGSKTEAFFGQGTRLTVV.

The chain has TRBV5-1 and TRBJ2-3; 7 nucleotides match TRBD1. The CDR3 covers 15 residues. V lost 4 bases and J lost 6; bases outside the gene matches: 11. CDR1 is SGHRS and CDR2 is YFSETQ in the germline V gene. CDR3 coding DNA: TGCGCCAGCAGCCCACCGACAGGGTTGGGGGATACGCAGTATTTT. It is translated as CASSPPTGLGDTQYF.

The V call is TRBV9, the J call TRBJ2-7, with D maybe TRBD2 (5 bases). Trimming stripped 2 bases from V and 5 bases from J, with 11 bases between. The germline V gene has CDR1 SGDLS and CDR2 YYNGEE. The CDR3 runs to 13 residues. Here the CDR3 DNA reads TGTGCCAGCAGCGTTTTCTCCGGGGACGAGCAGTACTTC. Translated, it gives CASSVFSGDEQYF.

This chain connects TRBV27 to TRBJ2-2; tentative D call: TRBD2 (5 bases). The CDR3 totals 12 residues. V was trimmed by 2 bases and J by 11 bases, leaving 9 bases between them. Germline loops: CDR1 MNHEY, CDR2 SMNVEV (reference sequence). CDR3 in amino acids: CASSLAGGELFF. In DNA form, the CDR3 reads TGTGCCAGCAGTTTAGCGGGCGGAGAGCTGTTTTTT.

This clone has just a few counts. V usage is TRBV7-2 and J usage is TRBJ1-1; unclear D gene. CDR1 and CDR2 (germline): SGHTA, FQGNSA. V lost 7 bases and J 0 bases, leaving 9 bases between the germline ends. This CDR3 contains 13 residues. The CDR3 nucleotides read TGTGCCAGCACGCGCCAACTGAACACTGAAGCTTTCTTT. It specifies CASTRQLNTEAFF.